The source of this TCR beta chain is a study of blood T cell repertoires in COVID-19 (dated by TCRdb to 2019 to 2021). Looking at the study overall: The collaborator samples originated in the United States, Italy and Spain and spanned the acute and convalescent phases of COVID-19. The prospective study material was composed of cDNA or gDNA derived from T cells, B-cell-depleted T cells, or PBMCs. Deeply sampled blood TCRbeta repertoires from subjects exposed to, actively infected with, or recovered from COVID-19 were included in the dataset. The repertoires were released in a freely available public database intended as a resource for research on the immune response to SARS-CoV-2. Samples came from the ongoing ImmuneRACE study (first 160 participants) plus 1,254 subjects from 6 global collaborators. A de-identified subject ID, COVID-19 status, age in years and sex were almost always included in the sample metadata. Where available, HLA class I and class II types were taken from metadata supplied by the sample provider and were not determined by assay-based typing.

Paper-wide results and their limitations: The amount of clinical and demographic metadata varied by source and participant and was provided uncurated.

Collaborating institutions collected whole blood in K2EDTA tubes following their own protocols. For TCRbeta analysis, collaborators shipped samples in one of three forms: frozen whole blood, isolated PBMCs, or DNA extracted from either of those sample types. TCRbeta CDR3 regions were amplified from genomic DNA by means of the immunoSEQ Assay, a bias-controlled multiplex PCR. On the authors' methods: Nucleated cell counts per sample were estimated from amplification of reference gene primers within the assay. To quantify the absolute abundance of each unique TCRbeta CDR3 rearrangement, sequence reads were collapsed and filtered. For each sample, productive Simpson clonality was calculated as the square root of Simpson's diversity index across productive rearrangements. The table comes from immuneACCESS by way of TCRdb, which keeps in-frame sequences with V and J called. Part of the clones is missing from these tables; in studies checked, under half for an unresolved V gene and the rest for unknown reasons. V and J calls and clone size are as listed in that table; D and trimming were resolved from the DNA. This sample is represented by roughly 160,000 clones; approximately 86% of them were singletons. In total, the top ten clones hold roughly 7% of the sample.

In regard to this clone: Its binding antigen is unknown. No quality values exist for individual bases; no much larger clone is one base distant.

The origin of this receptor is a man aged 45-65 years with active or convalescent COVID-19. Sequencing used peripheral blood.

The CDR3 has the sequence CASSSGSEYEQYF. The DNA sequence is as follows: TGTGCCAGCAGTTCAGGTAGCGAGTACGAGCAGTACTTC. The chain was built from TRBV12-3 or TRBV12-4 and TRBJ2-7; the D gene is perhaps TRBD2, from 5 matching bases. Trimming at the junction amounts to 4 bases on V and 4 bases on J, and the germline ends lie 11 bases apart. The cysteine opens and the phenylalanine closes a CDR3 of 13 amino acids. CDR3 DNA only is kept here, 39 bases in frame from base 1.